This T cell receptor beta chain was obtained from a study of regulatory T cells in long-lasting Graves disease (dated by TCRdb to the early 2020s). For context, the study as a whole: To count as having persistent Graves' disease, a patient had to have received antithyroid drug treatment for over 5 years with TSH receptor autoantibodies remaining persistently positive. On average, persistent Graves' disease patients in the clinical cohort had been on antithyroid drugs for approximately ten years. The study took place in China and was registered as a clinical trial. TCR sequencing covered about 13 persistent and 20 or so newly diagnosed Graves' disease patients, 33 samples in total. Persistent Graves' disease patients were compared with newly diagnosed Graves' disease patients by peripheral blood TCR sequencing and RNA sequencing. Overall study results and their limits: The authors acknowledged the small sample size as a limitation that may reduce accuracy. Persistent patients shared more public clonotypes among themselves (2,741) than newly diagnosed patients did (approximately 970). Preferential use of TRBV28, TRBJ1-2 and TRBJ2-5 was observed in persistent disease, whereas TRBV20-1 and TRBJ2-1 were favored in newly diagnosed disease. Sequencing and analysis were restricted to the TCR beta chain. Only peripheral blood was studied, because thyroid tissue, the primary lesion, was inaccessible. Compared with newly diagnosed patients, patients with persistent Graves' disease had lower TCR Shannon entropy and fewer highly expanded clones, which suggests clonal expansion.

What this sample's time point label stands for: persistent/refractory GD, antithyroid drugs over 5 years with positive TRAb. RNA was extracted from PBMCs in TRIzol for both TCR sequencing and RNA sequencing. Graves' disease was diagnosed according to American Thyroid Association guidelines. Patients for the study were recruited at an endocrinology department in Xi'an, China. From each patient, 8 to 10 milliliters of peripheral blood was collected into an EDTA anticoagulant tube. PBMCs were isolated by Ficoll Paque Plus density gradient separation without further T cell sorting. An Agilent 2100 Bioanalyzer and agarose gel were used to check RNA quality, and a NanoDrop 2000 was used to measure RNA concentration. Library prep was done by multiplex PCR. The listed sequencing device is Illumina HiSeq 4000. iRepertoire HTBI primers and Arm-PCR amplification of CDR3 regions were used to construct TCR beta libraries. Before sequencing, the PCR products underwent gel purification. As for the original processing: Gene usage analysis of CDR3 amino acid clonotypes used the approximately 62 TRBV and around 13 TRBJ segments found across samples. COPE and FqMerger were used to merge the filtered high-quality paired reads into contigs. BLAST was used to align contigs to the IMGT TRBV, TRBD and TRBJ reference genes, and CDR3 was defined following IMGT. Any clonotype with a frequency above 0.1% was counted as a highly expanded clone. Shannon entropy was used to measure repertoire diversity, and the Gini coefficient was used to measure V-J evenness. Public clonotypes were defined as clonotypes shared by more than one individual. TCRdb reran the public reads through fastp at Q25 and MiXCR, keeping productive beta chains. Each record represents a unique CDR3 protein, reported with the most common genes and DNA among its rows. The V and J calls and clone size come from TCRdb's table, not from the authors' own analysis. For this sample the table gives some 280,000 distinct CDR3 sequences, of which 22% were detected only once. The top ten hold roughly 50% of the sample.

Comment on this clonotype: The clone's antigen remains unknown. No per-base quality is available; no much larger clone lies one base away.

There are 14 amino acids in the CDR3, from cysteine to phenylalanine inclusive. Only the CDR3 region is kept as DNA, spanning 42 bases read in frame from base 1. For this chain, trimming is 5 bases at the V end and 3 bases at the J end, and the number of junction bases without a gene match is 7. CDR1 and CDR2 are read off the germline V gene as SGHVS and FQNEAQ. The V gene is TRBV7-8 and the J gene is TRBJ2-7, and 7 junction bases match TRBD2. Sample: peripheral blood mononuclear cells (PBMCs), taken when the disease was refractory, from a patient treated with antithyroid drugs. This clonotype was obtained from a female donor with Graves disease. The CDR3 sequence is CASSPGTKIYEQYF. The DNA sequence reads TGTGCCAGCAGCCCCGGGACTAAAATCTACGAGCAGTACTTC.